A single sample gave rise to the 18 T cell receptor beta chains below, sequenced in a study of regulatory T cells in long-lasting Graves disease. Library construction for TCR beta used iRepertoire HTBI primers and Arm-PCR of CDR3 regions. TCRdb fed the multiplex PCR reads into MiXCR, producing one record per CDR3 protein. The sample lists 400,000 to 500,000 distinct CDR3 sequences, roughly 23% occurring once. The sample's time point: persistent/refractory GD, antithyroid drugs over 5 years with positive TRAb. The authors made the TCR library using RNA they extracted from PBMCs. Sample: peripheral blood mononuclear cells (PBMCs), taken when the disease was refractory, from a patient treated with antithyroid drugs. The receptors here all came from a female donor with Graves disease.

CDR3 nucleotide sequence: TGTGCCAGCAGACCCGCCGCGGACAGGAACAATGAGCAGTTCTTC. Translated, it gives CASRPAADRNNEQFF. The gene calls are TRBV28 and TRBJ2-1; 7 nucleotides align to TRBD1. Germline V gene sequence: CDR1 MDHEN, CDR2 SYDVKM. Trimming took 6 bases from V and 5 from J; bases not matched to a gene: 10. The CDR3 spans 15 residues.

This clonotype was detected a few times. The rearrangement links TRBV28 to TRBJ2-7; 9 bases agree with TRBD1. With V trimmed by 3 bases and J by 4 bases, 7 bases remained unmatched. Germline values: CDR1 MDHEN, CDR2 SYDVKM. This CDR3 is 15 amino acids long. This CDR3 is CASSFSPGQGYEQYF. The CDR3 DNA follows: TGTGCCAGCAGTTTTTCTCCGGGACAGGGATACGAGCAGTACTTC.

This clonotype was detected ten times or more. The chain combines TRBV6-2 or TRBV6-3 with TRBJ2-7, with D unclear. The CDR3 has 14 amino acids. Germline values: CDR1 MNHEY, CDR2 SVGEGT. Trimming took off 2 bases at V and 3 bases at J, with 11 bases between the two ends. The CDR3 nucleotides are TGTGCCAGCAGTTACCGTACCAGGAGCTACGAGCAGTACTTC. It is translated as CASSYRTRSYEQYF.

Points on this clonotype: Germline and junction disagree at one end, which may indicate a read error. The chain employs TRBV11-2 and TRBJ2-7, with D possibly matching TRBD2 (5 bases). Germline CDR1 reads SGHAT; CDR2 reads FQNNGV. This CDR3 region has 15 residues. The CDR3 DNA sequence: TGCGCCAGCAGCCAAGAGGGAGTATTGGCCTACGAGCAGTACTTC. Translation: CASSQEGVLAYEQYF.

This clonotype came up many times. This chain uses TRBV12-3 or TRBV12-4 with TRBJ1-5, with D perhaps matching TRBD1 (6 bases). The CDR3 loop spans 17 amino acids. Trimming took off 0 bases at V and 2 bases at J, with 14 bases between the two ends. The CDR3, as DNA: TGTGCCAGCAGTTTAGCGGTTTCCGGGGGGCGCAATCAGCCCCAGCATTTT. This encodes CASSLAVSGGRNQPQHF.

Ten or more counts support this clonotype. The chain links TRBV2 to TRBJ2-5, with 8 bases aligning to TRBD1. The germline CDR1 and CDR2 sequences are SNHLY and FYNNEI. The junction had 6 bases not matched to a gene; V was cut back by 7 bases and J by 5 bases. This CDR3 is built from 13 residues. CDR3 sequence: CASTGTGRETQYF. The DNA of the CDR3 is TGTGCCAGCACCGGGACAGGCCGGGAGACCCAGTACTTC.

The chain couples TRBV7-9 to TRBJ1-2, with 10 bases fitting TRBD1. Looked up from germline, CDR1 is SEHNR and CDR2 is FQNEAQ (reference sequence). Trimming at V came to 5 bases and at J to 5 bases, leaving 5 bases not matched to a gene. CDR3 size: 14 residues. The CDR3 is CASSRRQGAYGYTF. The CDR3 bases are TGTGCCAGCAGCAGGAGACAGGGGGCGTATGGCTACACCTTC.

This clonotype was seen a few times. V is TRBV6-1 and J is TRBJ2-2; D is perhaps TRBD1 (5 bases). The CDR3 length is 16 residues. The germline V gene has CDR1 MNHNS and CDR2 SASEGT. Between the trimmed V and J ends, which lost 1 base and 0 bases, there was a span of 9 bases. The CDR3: CASSEDAGSNTGELFF. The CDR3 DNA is TGTGCCAGCAGTGAAGACGCAGGGTCGAACACCGGGGAGCTGTTTTTT.

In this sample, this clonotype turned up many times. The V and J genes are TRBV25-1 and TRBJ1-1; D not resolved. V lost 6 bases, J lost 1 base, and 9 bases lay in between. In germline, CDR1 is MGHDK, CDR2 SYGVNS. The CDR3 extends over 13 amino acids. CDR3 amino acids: CASRSVGNTEAFF. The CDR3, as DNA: TGTGCCAGCAGGTCTGTAGGGAACACTGAAGCTTTCTTT.

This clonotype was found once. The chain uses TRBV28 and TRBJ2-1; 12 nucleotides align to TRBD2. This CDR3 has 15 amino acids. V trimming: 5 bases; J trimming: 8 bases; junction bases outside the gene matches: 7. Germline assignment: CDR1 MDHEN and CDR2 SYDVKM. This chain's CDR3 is CASSPGLAGPDEQFF. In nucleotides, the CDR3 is TGTGCCAGCAGTCCCGGACTAGCGGGACCCGATGAGCAGTTCTTC.

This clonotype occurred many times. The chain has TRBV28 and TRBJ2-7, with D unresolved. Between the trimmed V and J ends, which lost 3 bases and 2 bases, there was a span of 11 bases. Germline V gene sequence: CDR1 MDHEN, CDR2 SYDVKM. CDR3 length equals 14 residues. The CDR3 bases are TGTGCCAGCAGTTTCAAGGGCAGCCCCTACGAGCAGTACTTC. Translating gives CASSFKGSPYEQYF. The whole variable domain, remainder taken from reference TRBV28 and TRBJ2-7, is DVKVTQSSRYLVKRTGEKVFLECVQDMDHENMFWYRQDPGLGLRLIYFSYDVKMKEKGDIPEGYSVSREKKERFSLILESASTNQTSMYLCASSFKGSPYEQYFGPGTRLTVT.

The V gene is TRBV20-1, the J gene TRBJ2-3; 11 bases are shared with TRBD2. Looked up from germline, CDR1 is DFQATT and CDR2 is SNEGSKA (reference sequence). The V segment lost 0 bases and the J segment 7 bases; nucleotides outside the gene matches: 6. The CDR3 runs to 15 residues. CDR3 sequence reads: CSAREVAGGRHTQYF. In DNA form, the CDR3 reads TGCAGTGCTAGAGAGGTAGCGGGAGGGCGACATACGCAGTATTTT.

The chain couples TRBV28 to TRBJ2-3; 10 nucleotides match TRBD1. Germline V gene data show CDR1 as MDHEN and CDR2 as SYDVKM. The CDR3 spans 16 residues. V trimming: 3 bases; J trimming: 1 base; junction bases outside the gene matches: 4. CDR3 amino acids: CASSLSGQGRTDTQYF. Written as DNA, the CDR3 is TGTGCCAGCAGTTTGTCGGGACAGGGGCGCACAGATACGCAGTATTTT.

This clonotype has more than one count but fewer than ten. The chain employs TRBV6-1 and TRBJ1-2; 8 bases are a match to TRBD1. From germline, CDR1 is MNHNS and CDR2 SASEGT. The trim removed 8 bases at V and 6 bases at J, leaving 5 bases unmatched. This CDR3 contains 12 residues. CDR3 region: CASQRQGNGYTF. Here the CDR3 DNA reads TGTGCCAGCCAAAGACAGGGGAATGGCTACACCTTC.

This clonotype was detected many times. Here the CDR3 DNA reads TGCAGTGCTCCGAGGGACAGGGATCAGCCCCAGCATTTT. Encoded protein: CSAPRDRDQPQHF. This chain links TRBV20-1 with TRBJ1-5; 9 nucleotides agree with TRBD1. J was trimmed by 5 bases and V by 5 bases; bases with no gene match: 4. The CDR3 runs to 13 residues. CDR1 is DFQATT and CDR2 is SNEGSKA in the germline V gene (reference sequence).

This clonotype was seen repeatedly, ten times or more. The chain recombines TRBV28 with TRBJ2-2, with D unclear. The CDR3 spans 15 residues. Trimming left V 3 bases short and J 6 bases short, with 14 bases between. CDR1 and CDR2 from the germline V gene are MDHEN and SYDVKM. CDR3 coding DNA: TGTGCCAGCAGTTTTAGTAGAATAAGGGCCGGGGAGCTGTTTTTT. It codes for CASSFSRIRAGELFF.

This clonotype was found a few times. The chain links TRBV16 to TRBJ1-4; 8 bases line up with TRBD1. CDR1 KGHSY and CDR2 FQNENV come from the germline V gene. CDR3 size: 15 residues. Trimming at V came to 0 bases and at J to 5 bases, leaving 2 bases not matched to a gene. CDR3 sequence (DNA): TGTGCCAGCAGCCAATCGAGGACAGGGAATGAAAAACTGTTTTTT. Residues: CASSQSRTGNEKLFF.

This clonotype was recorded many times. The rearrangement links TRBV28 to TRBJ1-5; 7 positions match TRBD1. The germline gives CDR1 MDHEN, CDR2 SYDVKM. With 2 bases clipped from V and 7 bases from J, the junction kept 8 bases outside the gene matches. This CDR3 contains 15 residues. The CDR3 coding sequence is TGTGCCAGCAGTTTAGGGGACAGCGGGTTCCAGCCCCAGCATTTT. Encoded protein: CASSLGDSGFQPQHF.